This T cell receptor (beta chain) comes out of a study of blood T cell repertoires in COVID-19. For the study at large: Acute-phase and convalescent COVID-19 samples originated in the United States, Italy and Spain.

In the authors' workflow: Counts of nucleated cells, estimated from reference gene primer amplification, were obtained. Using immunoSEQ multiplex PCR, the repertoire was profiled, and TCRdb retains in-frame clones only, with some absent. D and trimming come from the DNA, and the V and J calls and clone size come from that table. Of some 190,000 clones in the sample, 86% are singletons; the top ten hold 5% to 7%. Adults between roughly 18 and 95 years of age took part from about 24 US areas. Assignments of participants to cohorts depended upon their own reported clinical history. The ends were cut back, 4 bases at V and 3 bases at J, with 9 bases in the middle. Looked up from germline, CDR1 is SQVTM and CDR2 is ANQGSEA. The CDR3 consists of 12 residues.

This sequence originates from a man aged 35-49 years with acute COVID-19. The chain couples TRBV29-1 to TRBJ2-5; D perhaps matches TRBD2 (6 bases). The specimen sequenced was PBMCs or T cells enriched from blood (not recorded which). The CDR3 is CSVGVAEETQYF. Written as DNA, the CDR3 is TGCAGCGTTGGAGTAGCGGAAGAGACCCAGTACTTC. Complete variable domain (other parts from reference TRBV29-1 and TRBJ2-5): SAVISQKPSRDICQRGTSLTIQCQVDSQVTMMFWYRQQPGQSLTLIATANQGSEATYESGFVIDKFPISRPNLTFSTLTVSNMSPEDSSIYLCSVGVAEETQYFGPGTRLLVL.